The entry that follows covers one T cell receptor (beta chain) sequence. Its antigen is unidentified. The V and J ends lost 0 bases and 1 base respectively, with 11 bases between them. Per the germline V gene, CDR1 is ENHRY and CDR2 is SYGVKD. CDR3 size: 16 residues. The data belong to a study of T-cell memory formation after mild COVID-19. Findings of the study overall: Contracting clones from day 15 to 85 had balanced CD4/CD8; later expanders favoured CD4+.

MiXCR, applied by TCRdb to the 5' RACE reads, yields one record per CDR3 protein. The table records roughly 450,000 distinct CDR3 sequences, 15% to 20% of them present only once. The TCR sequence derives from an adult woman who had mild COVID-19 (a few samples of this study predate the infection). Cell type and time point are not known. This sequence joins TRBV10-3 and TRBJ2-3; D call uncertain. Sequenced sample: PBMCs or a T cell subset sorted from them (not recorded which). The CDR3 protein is CAISESTPDGTDTQYF. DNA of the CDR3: TGTGCCATCAGTGAGTCCACCCCGGATGGCACAGATACGCAGTATTTT.